This TCR beta chain was profiled in a study of CD8+CD57+ T cells in acquired aplastic anemia. CDR3 length equals 14 residues. The patients chosen for sequencing had shown expansion of CD8+CD57+ cells (detected by flow cytometry). Each patient carried a diagnosis of severe acquired aplastic anemia. Only a few counts were recorded for this clonotype. The target antigen is unknown. Study observations and caveats: Found in both controls and patients were around 30 CD8+ CDR3 sequences.

Using genomic DNA as the template, TCR beta VDJ and CDR3 profiling was carried out. TCRdb redid the calling of the reads with MiXCR, one entry per CDR3 protein. Among approximately 470,000 distinct CDR3 sequences listed, around 32% were seen once. The chain has TRBV12-3 or TRBV12-4 and TRBJ1-1; TRBD1 matches 9 bases. Sequencing used sorted CD4+, CD8+, or CD8+CD57+ T cells (not recorded which) from PBMCs. The TCR comes from a human donor with aplastic anemia. The DNA for the CDR3 is TGTGCTTTGTCCCGTTTGGGACAGGGATCTGAAGCTTTCTTT. It yields the protein CALSRLGQGSEAFF.